This TCR beta chain was documented in a study of cytomegalovirus exposure and HLA in healthy donors. Study background: The 90 to 150 validation repertoires and the roughly 670 first-cohort repertoires shared a platform, a later analysis reported. Findings of the study overall: The study found most TCR sequences rare, yet found some public TCRs in many donors.

Method: immunoSEQ multiplex PCR; TCRdb's copy keeps in-frame clones and lacks some. The sample shows around 250,000 clones, around 87% of them seen only once. The donors were in the roughly 110-subject validation cohort; that cohort was separate from the roughly 680-subject first cohort. With 5 bases clipped from V and 0 bases from J, the junction kept 4 bases outside the gene matches. The CDR3 has 14 residues. Germline V gene lookup returns CDR1 SEHNR and CDR2 FQNEAQ (reference sequence). Turning to this clone: Its cognate antigen is unknown.

The chain combines TRBV7-9 with TRBJ2-7; 7 bases are a match to TRBD1. This sequence was found in a woman aged 18-35 years in good health and CMV-seronegative. Sequenced: PBMCs. CDR3 in DNA: TGTGCCAGCAGCCTCGGGACAGCCTCCTACGAGCAGTACTTC. Translated, it gives CASSLGTASYEQYF.